The rows below give T cell receptor beta chains drawn from one sample of a study of T cell repertoires in ileal Crohn's disease. Repertoires were generated with immunoSEQ multiplex PCR, while TCRdb's copy carries only in-frame clones and drops some. The profile shows about 2,500 clones, approximately 80% of them singletons. Sequencing used ileal tissue. The origin of the receptors is an adult with Crohn's disease. Each CDR3 is given with its conserved first and last residue. D genes are given only for firm matches. Expanded clones get a size class; other rows say once, few or many, or leave the size out.

j_gene	v_gene	d_gene	abundance	CDR3aa	CDR3nt
TRBJ2-7	TRBV18	TRBD1	NA	CASSPGRIRDRSLAPAYEQYF	TGTGCCAGCTCACCAGGAAGGATCCGGGACAGGTCCTTGGCCCCTGCCTACGAGCAGTACTTC
TRBJ1-3	TRBV7-9	TRBD1	NA	CASSFGQGKNSGNTIYF	TGTGCCAGCAGCTTCGGACAGGGGAAGAACTCTGGAAACACCATATATTTT
TRBJ1-4	TRBV15	TRBD1	NA	CATSAQGSVTGNNEKLFF	TGTGCCACCAGCGCCCAGGGGTCGGTGACAGGGAATAATGAAAAACTGTTTTTT
TRBJ1-5	TRBV6-5	NA	NA	CASSPGSNQPQHF	TGTGCCAGCAGCCCCGGTAGCAATCAGCCCCAGCATTTT
TRBJ2-1	TRBV27	NA	NA	CASSLGGPYNEQFF	TGTGCCAGCAGTCTTGGCGGGCCCTACAATGAGCAGTTCTTC
TRBJ2-7	TRBV7-6	TRBD1	few	CASSRGTGGHEQYF	TGTGCCAGCAGCCGCGGGACAGGGGGCCACGAGCAGTACTTC
TRBJ2-6	TRBV6-5	NA	NA	CASSYRGYSGANVLTF	TGTGCCAGCAGTTACAGGGGATACTCTGGGGCCAACGTCCTGACTTTC
TRBJ2-1	TRBV21-1	NA	few	CASSKHRVYYNEQFF	TGTGCCAGCAGCAAACACAGGGTTTACTACAATGAGCAGTTCTTC
TRBJ1-1	TRBV6-1	NA	NA	CASSAGYRNTEAFF	TGTGCCAGCAGTGCAGGGTATAGGAACACTGAAGCTTTCTTT
TRBJ2-5	TRBV5-1	TRBD2	NA	CASSPTSGRIGVETQYF	TGCGCCAGCAGCCCAACTAGCGGGAGGATCGGGGTGGAGACCCAGTACTTC
TRBJ2-7	TRBV11-3	TRBD2	NA	CASSRLAGGLYEQYF	TGTGCCAGCAGCCGCCTAGCGGGAGGGCTCTACGAGCAGTACTTC
TRBJ2-2	TRBV27	TRBD1	NA	CASSPYRGKGDGELFF	TGTGCCAGCAGTCCATACAGGGGAAAGGGTGACGGGGAGCTGTTTTTT
TRBJ2-7	TRBV4-1	NA	NA	CASSQDLAPFNYEQYF	TGCGCCAGCAGCCAAGATTTAGCGCCCTTTAACTACGAGCAGTACTTC
TRBJ2-3	TRBV5-3	NA	NA	CARSLTGCTQYF	TGTGCCAGAAGCTTGACGGGATGTACGCAGTATTTT
TRBJ1-5	TRBV30	NA	NA	CAWSLTGSQPQHF	TGTGCCTGGAGTTTGACAGGATCCCAGCCCCAGCATTTT
TRBJ2-7	TRBV18	TRBD1	NA	CASSPRDRGYEQYF	TGTGCCAGCTCACCGCGGGACAGGGGTTACGAGCAGTACTTC
TRBJ2-2	TRBV11-3	NA	NA	CASSPEGGGTGELFF	TGTGCCAGCAGCCCAGAGGGGGGGGGCACCGGGGAGCTGTTTTTT
TRBJ1-2	TRBV2	NA	NA	CASRDSGWRGYTF	TGTGCCAGCAGGGACAGTGGTTGGCGTGGCTACACCTTC
TRBJ1-2	TRBV19	NA	NA	CASSPGLSASYGYTF	TGTGCCAGTAGTCCCGGACTGTCTGCCTCGTATGGCTACACCTTC
TRBJ2-1	TRBV28	TRBD1	few	CASSLRDRLTNEQFF	TGTGCCAGCAGTTTACGGGACAGGCTTACCAATGAGCAGTTCTTC
TRBJ2-2	TRBV29-1	TRBD1	NA	CSAGQGEVGGELFF	TGCAGCGCGGGACAGGGAGAGGTTGGCGGGGAGCTGTTTTTT
TRBJ2-7	TRBV7-3	TRBD1	NA	CASSGGQGYEQYF	TGTGCCAGCAGCGGCGGACAGGGTTACGAGCAGTACTTC
TRBJ1-5	TRBV10-3	NA	few	CAISGSGDQPQHF	TGTGCCATCAGTGGATCGGGAGATCAGCCCCAGCATTTT
TRBJ2-2	TRBV19	NA	NA	CASSPLRGTAGELFF	TGTGCCAGTAGCCCCTTAAGGGGAACGGCCGGGGAGCTGTTTTTT
TRBJ2-7	TRBV20-1	NA	NA	CSALYYEQYF	TGCAGTGCTCTATACTACGAGCAGTACTTC
TRBJ1-1	TRBV7-8	NA	NA	CASSLRWEGTAEAFF	TGTGCCAGCAGCTTACGGTGGGAGGGTACTGCTGAAGCTTTCTTT
TRBJ2-3	TRBV13	TRBD1	NA	CASSLGDRDTQYF	TGTGCCAGCAGCCTGGGGGACAGGGATACGCAGTATTTT
TRBJ2-2	TRBV5-1	TRBD2	once	CASSLSSGANTGELFF	TGCGCCAGCAGTCTTTCTAGCGGGGCGAACACCGGGGAGCTGTTTTTT
TRBJ2-7	TRBV7-2	TRBD1	NA	CASSRSGQGGYEQYF	TGTGCCAGCAGCCGCTCGGGACAGGGAGGATACGAGCAGTACTTC
TRBJ1-2	TRBV10-3	NA	NA	CATKGQGIGANYGYTF	TGTGCAACCAAAGGTCAGGGGATCGGGGCTAACTATGGCTACACCTTC
TRBJ1-2	TRBV7-2	NA	NA	CASSLIMGPGGYTF	TGTGCCAGCAGCTTAATCATGGGGCCAGGCGGCTACACCTTC
TRBJ1-1	TRBV5-1	NA	NA	CASSLVQNRNTEAFF	TGCGCCAGCAGCTTGGTCCAGAATCGGAACACTGAAGCTTTCTTT
TRBJ2-1	TRBV7-8	NA	NA	CASSSKGTSEQFF	TGTGCCAGCAGCTCCAAAGGGACAAGTGAGCAGTTCTTC